These 30 T cell receptor beta chains share one sample of origin, sequenced in a study of T cell repertoires in cytomegalovirus infection. Using its own MiXCR run on the reads, TCRdb lists one record per CDR3 protein. The sample lists hundreds of thousands of distinct CDR3 sequences, approximately 24% occurring once. The sample was CD8+ T cells from PBMCs. The receptor source for this set is a human donor in good health (CMV status not recorded). Some clones in this sample may be carry-over from other donors' samples.

This clonotype has just one count. The chain uses TRBV25-1 and TRBJ2-7, with 7 nucleotides matching TRBD1. V dropped 4 bases and J dropped 4; count of bases not matched to a gene: 10. CDR3 length: 15 amino acids. CDR1 MGHDK and CDR2 SYGVNS come from the germline V gene. This CDR3 is CASSGTGTAFYEQYF. CDR3 DNA sequence: TGTGCCAGCAGTGGCACCGGGACAGCCTTTTACGAGCAGTACTTC.

There are many counts of this clonotype. The chain employs TRBV7-2 and TRBJ1-4, with D possibly TRBD1 on 6 matching bases. Germline V gene lookup returns CDR1 SGHTA and CDR2 FQGNSA. The V end lost 1 base, the J end lost 6 bases, and 15 bases lay between the germline ends. The CDR3 is 16 amino acids. CDR3 nucleotide sequence: TGTGCCAGCAGCTTAGTTGGGGGACAACTTTATGAAAAACTGTTTTTT. Translated, it gives CASSLVGGQLYEKLFF.

This clonotype was observed at least ten times. The chain employs TRBV7-9 and TRBJ1-2; D not resolved. V dropped 4 bases and J dropped 0 bases, with 15 bases sitting between them. Germline loops: CDR1 SEHNR, CDR2 FQNEAQ (reference sequence). This CDR3 region has 16 residues. CDR3 sequence reads: CASSSASDGANYGYTF. The DNA of the CDR3 is TGTGCCAGCAGCTCAGCCTCGGACGGCGCTAACTATGGCTACACCTTC.

In this sample, this clonotype turned up a few times. The gene calls are TRBV29-1 and TRBJ2-5; TRBD2 matches 10 bases. Per germline, CDR1 SQVTM and CDR2 ANQGSEA. The CDR3 consists of 14 residues. V was pared by 3 bases and J by 1 base, with 2 bases of the junction left unmatched. The chain's CDR3 is CSVELAGAQETQYF. Written as DNA, the CDR3 is TGCAGCGTTGAGCTAGCGGGGGCCCAAGAGACCCAGTACTTC.

This clonotype has ten or more counts. The V gene is TRBV7-6, the J gene TRBJ1-5; D ambiguous. Germline CDR1 reads SGHVS; CDR2 reads FNYEAQ. This CDR3 comprises 13 residues. With 2 bases removed from V and 6 bases from J, the gap between germline ends came to 8 bases. CDR3 bases: TGTGCCAGCAGCTTAATGTTCGGTCAGCCCCAGCATTTT. As protein: CASSLMFGQPQHF.

The chain carries TRBV20-1 and TRBJ1-1, with D perhaps TRBD1 (6 bases). CDR3 length: 16 residues. In germline, CDR1 is DFQATT, CDR2 SNEGSKA (reference sequence). Trimming left V 0 bases short and J 1 base short, with 15 bases between. CDR3 in amino acids: CSAREVTGFANTEAFF. In nucleotides, the CDR3 is TGCAGTGCTAGAGAGGTTACAGGGTTCGCGAACACTGAAGCTTTCTTT.

In its sample, this clonotype was seen many times. This chain links TRBV7-6 with TRBJ2-1, with 11 nucleotides matching TRBD2. CDR1 is SGHVS, CDR2 FNYEAQ, per germline. V dropped 5 bases and J dropped 2; count of bases not matched to a gene: 11. The CDR3 is 18 amino acids. The CDR3: CASSQLSGGADPYNEQFF. CDR3 in DNA: TGTGCCAGCAGCCAACTTAGCGGGGGGGCCGATCCCTACAATGAGCAGTTCTTC.

The sample holds one count of this clonotype. The rearrangement links TRBV9 to TRBJ1-2; tentatively, D is TRBD1 (6 bases). CDR1 and CDR2 (germline): SGDLS, YYNGEE. V was trimmed by 5 bases and J by 8 bases, leaving 31 bases between them. The CDR3 covers 18 residues. The DNA of the CDR3 is TGTGCCAGCAGTTCGCCTAACAGGGAACCCACTTCGGTTGGGGGCTACACCTTC. As protein: CASSSPNREPTSVGGYTF.

This clonotype was seen a handful of times. The chain couples TRBV20-1 to TRBJ2-1; 9 nucleotides agree with TRBD1. Germline trimming cut 6 bases from V and 5 bases from J; bases unmatched to any gene: 5. The germline V gene has CDR1 DFQATT and CDR2 SNEGSKA (reference sequence). The CDR3 covers 13 residues. The CDR3 nucleotides are TGCAGTGCCCCGGGACAGGGAAACAATGAGCAGTTCTTC. This translates into CSAPGQGNNEQFF.

Worth noting for this clonotype: This clone may be a read error of a much larger clone one base away. This rearrangement joins TRBV7-3 to TRBJ2-2, with D unresolved. The CDR3 contains 14 residues. Deletions cut 5 bases from V and 3 bases from J, with 10 bases between. Germline V gives CDR1 SGHTA, CDR2 FQGTGA. CDR3 DNA sequence: TGTGCCAGCAGCGCTGGGTCCTACACCGGGGAGCTGTTTTTT. This sequence encodes CASSAGSYTGELFF.

This clonotype was recorded at least ten times. The chain combines TRBV10-3 with TRBJ1-5; 7 positions match TRBD1. Germline V gene sequence: CDR1 ENHRY, CDR2 SYGVKD. This CDR3 spans 15 amino acids. The V and J ends lost 6 bases and 0 bases, in that order; junction bases with no gene match: 5. CDR3 sequence: CAIRGTADSNQPQHF. The DNA of the CDR3 is TGTGCCATCAGAGGGACAGCCGATAGCAATCAGCCCCAGCATTTT.

The table lists this clonotype with many counts. The rearrangement joins TRBV7-2 to TRBJ2-3, with TRBD2 matching over 9 bases. The trim removed 1 base at V and 1 base at J, leaving 3 bases unmatched. Per the germline V gene, CDR1 is SGHTA and CDR2 is FQGNSA. The CDR3 covers 16 residues. For the CDR3, the DNA is TGTGCCAGCAGCTTAGTGGTAGCGGGGGGCACAGATACGCAGTATTTT. Its translation is CASSLVVAGGTDTQYF. Together with reference TRBV7-2 and TRBJ2-3, the CDR3 gives the full variable domain: GAGVSQSPSNKVTEKGKDVELRCDPISGHTALYWYRQSLGQGLEFLIYFQGNSAPDKSGLPSDRFSAERTGGSVSTLTIQRTQQEDSAVYLCASSLVVAGGTDTQYFGPGTRLTVL.

This clonotype has just a few counts. The gene calls are TRBV12-3 or TRBV12-4 and TRBJ1-5, with a tentative D call TRBD1 (6 bases). V lost 4 bases and J lost 0, with 13 bases in between. The CDR3 totals 16 residues. DNA for the CDR3: TGTGCCAGCAGTTCGGACAGTCCTTATAGCAATCAGCCCCAGCATTTT. It yields the protein CASSSDSPYSNQPQHF.

The V gene is TRBV14, the J gene TRBJ2-1; TRBD2 matches at 7 bases. This CDR3 comprises 19 residues. V lost 0 bases and J lost 0; bases outside the gene matches: 11. Germline V gene lookup returns CDR1 SGHDN and CDR2 FVKESK. The CDR3 region is CASSQEGGSIFSSYNEQFF. The CDR3 DNA reads as TGTGCCAGCAGCCAAGAGGGGGGGTCGATTTTTAGCTCCTACAATGAGCAGTTCTTC.

Turning to this clonotype: Given a much more abundant clone one base away, this may be a read error. The rearrangement uses TRBV12-3 or TRBV12-4 and TRBJ2-1; TRBD2 matches at 11 bases. After removal of 10 bases from V and 10 bases from J, the junction contained 12 bases not matched to a gene. The CDR3 covers 14 residues. The CDR3, as DNA: TGTGCCAACAGCCCTAGCGGGGGGACTAGCGAGCAGTTCTTC. Translated, it gives CANSPSGGTSEQFF.

This clonotype was seen more than once but under ten times. The rearrangement joins TRBV5-6 to TRBJ1-2; 8 bases are a match to TRBD1. CDR1 and CDR2 from the germline V gene are SGHDT and YYEEEE. The CDR3 consists of 14 residues. V lost 3 bases and J lost 8; bases outside the gene matches: 9. CDR3 sequence: CASSSPQGAEGYTF. CDR3 bases: TGTGCCAGCAGCTCACCCCAGGGGGCGGAAGGCTACACCTTC.

Remarks on this clonotype: One junction end does not reproduce the germline sequence, and a read error may be involved. This sequence joins TRBV25-1 and TRBJ2-2, with a possible D match to TRBD1 (6 bases). This CDR3 comprises 16 residues. Germline V gene sequence: CDR1 MGHDK, CDR2 SYGVNS. This CDR3 reads CTSSEPGALTAGELFF. As DNA, the CDR3 is TGTACCAGCAGTGAACCAGGGGCCCTAACGGCCGGGGAGCTGTTTTTT. Combining the CDR3 with reference TRBV25-1 and TRBJ2-2 gives the whole variable domain EADIYQTPRYLVIGTGKKITLECSQTMGHDKMYWYQQDPGMELHLIHYSYGVNSTEKGDLSSESTVSRIRTEHFPLTLESARPSHTSQYLCTSSEPGALTAGELFFGEGSRLTVL.

This clonotype turned up a few times. The chain combines TRBV7-6 with TRBJ2-7, with TRBD2 matching over 8 bases. V trimming: 6 bases; J trimming: 4 bases; junction bases outside the gene matches: 5. The CDR3 has 13 residues. Germline-derived CDR1 and CDR2 are SGHVS and FNYEAQ. This CDR3 reads CASRKREGYEQYF. In DNA form, the CDR3 reads TGTGCCAGCAGAAAACGGGAGGGGTACGAGCAGTACTTC.

This rearrangement joins TRBV7-6 to TRBJ2-7; D unclear. This CDR3 has 13 amino acids. Germline values: CDR1 SGHVS, CDR2 FNYEAQ. V was trimmed by 0 bases and J by 6 bases, leaving 9 bases between them. The CDR3 DNA reads TGTGCCAGCAGCTTAGCCCATTTGGCCGAGCAGTACTTC. Amino acid sequence: CASSLAHLAEQYF.

The chain carries TRBV29-1 and TRBJ2-5, with 8 positions matching TRBD1. This CDR3 has 13 residues. Germline assignment: CDR1 SQVTM and CDR2 ANQGSEA. The trim removed 1 base at V and 8 bases at J, leaving 6 bases unmatched. CDR3 sequence reads: CSVEGGQGLTQYF. The CDR3 DNA follows: TGCAGCGTTGAAGGTGGACAGGGCCTTACCCAGTACTTC.

This clonotype was picked up a small number of times. This chain links TRBV5-4 with TRBJ2-1, with 8 bases aligning to TRBD2. The CDR3 has 14 residues. CDR1 is SGHNT, CDR2 YYREEE, per germline (reference sequence). The trim removed 3 bases at V and 6 bases at J, leaving 5 bases unmatched. The CDR3 DNA reads as TGTGCCAGCAGCTCGGGGGGGTCCGGCAATGAGCAGTTCTTC. Translated, it gives CASSSGGSGNEQFF.

This clonotype was picked up many times. This chain links TRBV7-8 with TRBJ1-1; D uncertain. The CDR3 spans 13 residues. Trimming stripped 3 bases from V and 0 bases from J, with 5 bases between. Germline lookup yields CDR1 SGHVS and CDR2 FQNEAQ. In DNA form, the CDR3 reads TGTGCCAGCAGCTTCGATATGAACACTGAAGCTTTCTTT. It yields the protein CASSFDMNTEAFF.

There are a few counts of this clonotype. V gene TRBV29-1 combines with J gene TRBJ1-3; D is uncertain. The CDR3 covers 14 residues. Trimming took off 5 bases at V and 2 bases at J, with 13 bases between the two ends. Per germline, CDR1 SQVTM and CDR2 ANQGSEA. As DNA, the CDR3 is TGCAGCGTTACGGGAGTCGGAGCTGGAAACACCATATATTTT. This gives the protein CSVTGVGAGNTIYF.

This clonotype occurred a few times. CDR3 loop: CASSSDGERSSYNEQFF. The CDR3 nucleotides are TGTGCCAGCAGCTCCGACGGGGAAAGAAGCTCCTACAATGAGCAGTTCTTC. The chain has TRBV7-9 and TRBJ2-1, with D perhaps matching TRBD2 (5 bases). Germline CDR1 and CDR2: SEHNR and FQNEAQ (reference sequence). V dropped 4 bases and J dropped 0 bases, with 16 bases sitting between them. CDR3 size: 17 residues.

This chain's CDR3 is CASSGSGYYNEQFF. CDR3 coding DNA: TGTGCCAGTAGTGGGTCAGGCTACTACAATGAGCAGTTCTTC. The gene calls are TRBV19 and TRBJ2-1; no firm D call. Trimming took 5 bases from V and 3 from J, leaving 11 bases between them. The CDR3 is 14 residues long. The germline V gene has CDR1 LNHDA and CDR2 SQIVND (reference sequence).

The rearrangement links TRBV27 to TRBJ2-3; 8 bases are a match to TRBD1. After removal of 4 bases from V and 0 bases from J, the junction contained 9 bases not matched to a gene. This CDR3 region has 17 residues. Germline V gene data show CDR1 as MNHEY and CDR2 as SMNVEV (reference sequence). Written as DNA, the CDR3 is TGTGCCAGCAGTTCCATCCTAGGACAGGGAAGCACAGATACGCAGTATTTT. Amino acids: CASSSILGQGSTDTQYF.

This sequence joins TRBV28 and TRBJ1-4; TRBD1 matches 7 bases. The germline CDR1 and CDR2 sequences are MDHEN and SYDVKM. The CDR3 is made up of 16 amino acids. The ends lost 1 base at V and 5 bases at J; junction bases unmatched: 7. In DNA form, the CDR3 reads TGTGCCAGCAGTTTATCGGAGACAGGGACGAATGAAAAACTGTTTTTT. This sequence encodes CASSLSETGTNEKLFF. The variable domain in full, completed from reference TRBV28 and TRBJ1-4, reads DVKVTQSSRYLVKRTGEKVFLECVQDMDHENMFWYRQDPGLGLRLIYFSYDVKMKEKGDIPEGYSVSREKKERFSLILESASTNQTSMYLCASSLSETGTNEKLFFGSGTQLSVL.

The table lists this clonotype with many counts. V and J are TRBV14 and TRBJ1-1, with unresolved D. The V gene lost 1 base and the J gene lost 0 bases, with 9 bases spanning the gap. CDR3 size: 15 residues. Germline CDR1 SGHDN, CDR2 FVKESK. The CDR3 spells CASSQGFGLNTEAFF. The CDR3 DNA follows: TGTGCCAGCAGCCAAGGGTTTGGACTGAACACTGAAGCTTTCTTT.

This clonotype was observed a few times. V and J are TRBV28 and TRBJ1-2; D gene ambiguous. Trimming left V 6 bases short and J 8 bases short, with 13 bases between. CDR3 size: 12 residues. Germline CDR1 MDHEN, CDR2 SYDVKM. The CDR3 DNA follows: TGTGCCAGCAGCCCACTTGCCCTCGGCTACACCTTC. It codes for CASSPLALGYTF.

The chain is built from TRBV19 and TRBJ2-1, with D tentatively TRBD2 (6 bases). This CDR3 comprises 14 residues. Trimming cost V 3 bases and J 7 bases, with 13 bases left between them. Germline V lookup: CDR1 LNHDA, CDR2 SQIVND (reference sequence). The DNA for the CDR3 is TGTGCCAGTAGTATTAGAGCGGGTAAAAATGAGCAGTTCTTC. Amino acid sequence: CASSIRAGKNEQFF.